This entry features one TCR beta chain sequence. The antigen is unknown. Measured with immunoSEQ multiplex PCR; TCRdb has only the in-frame clones, and not every one. This sample has 630,000 or so clones, with 95% to 98% found just once. Only CD45RO-negative cells positively selected for CCR7 counted as naive CD8 cells, so terminally differentiated effector memory CD45RA+ cells were excluded. The germline V and J ends were trimmed by 0 bases and 5 bases, with 11 bases remaining between them. CDR1 and CDR2 (germline): SQVTM, ANQGSEA. This CDR3 is 14 amino acids long. This sample was taken from a study of shared clonotypes between healthy human individuals. Study outcomes and limitations: Sampling involved blood alone; tissue repertoires likely differ.

This TCR was sampled from a man in his thirties or forties in good health. The J gene is TRBJ2-1, the V gene TRBV29-1, with D uncertain. Sample: naive CD8+ T cells sorted from blood. The CDR3 bases are TGCAGCGTTGAAGATGTGGGCGAGCACAATGAGCAGTTCTTC. Protein sequence: CSVEDVGEHNEQFF.